What follows are 8 T cell receptor beta chains derived from one specimen sequenced in a study of blood T cell repertoires in COVID-19. The table came from immunoSEQ multiplex PCR; TCRdb's copy has only in-frame clones and leaves some out. The sample has roughly 130,000 clones; approximately 84% are singletons. The source material was PBMCs or T cells enriched from blood (not recorded which). These receptor sequences come from a woman between 50 and 59 years old with acute COVID-19.

This clone was observed a few times. V and J are TRBV27 and TRBJ2-1; D call uncertain. From germline, CDR1 is MNHEY and CDR2 SMNVEV (reference sequence). V shed 4 bases and J shed 7 bases, with 8 bases lying between them. The CDR3 extends over 12 amino acids. This CDR3 reads CASSSQFNEQFF. The CDR3 region has the DNA TGTGCCAGCAGTTCCCAATTTAATGAGCAGTTCTTC.

V gene TRBV6-5 combines with J gene TRBJ1-2; 7 positions match TRBD1. With 4 bases clipped from V and 7 bases from J, the junction kept 6 bases outside the gene matches. The CDR3 totals 13 residues. CDR1 and CDR2 (germline): MNHEY, SVGAGI. This CDR3 reads CASSSPTGTGYTF. In nucleotides, the CDR3 is TGTGCCAGCAGTTCCCCGACAGGGACTGGCTACACCTTC.

The gene calls are TRBV4-2 and TRBJ2-1; 11 bases line up with TRBD2. The ends lost 4 bases at V and 9 bases at J; junction bases unmatched: 11. CDR3 length equals 16 residues. Germline CDR1 LGHNA, CDR2 YNFKEQ. The CDR3 loop is CASSPAGASGRPEQFF. CDR3 in DNA: TGTGCCAGCAGCCCGGCTGGGGCTAGCGGGAGGCCTGAGCAGTTCTTC.

The chain joins TRBV4-3 to TRBJ2-6, with D maybe TRBD2 (5 bases). The CDR3 loop spans 17 amino acids. Per the germline V gene, CDR1 is LGHNA and CDR2 is YSLEER. Trimming left V 4 bases short and J 2 bases short, with 15 bases between. This chain's CDR3 is CASSLISSVPGANVLTF. The CDR3 DNA is TGCGCCAGCAGCCTTATCAGTAGCGTTCCTGGGGCCAACGTCCTGACTTTC.

Of note for this clone: Its ends do not fully match the called genes, so a read error is possible. This chain joins TRBV7-2 and TRBJ2-7; 10 bases line up with TRBD2. The CDR3 extends over 15 amino acids. Germline V gives CDR1 SGHTA, CDR2 FQGNSA. This CDR3 reads CASSLAGVQASEQYF. The CDR3 DNA is TGTGCCAGCAGCCTAGCGGGAGTTCAGGCTTCCGAGCAGTACTTC.

V and J are TRBV18 and TRBJ1-1; no clear D. This CDR3 is built from 14 residues. Trimming shortened V by 3 bases and J by 4 bases, and 12 bases separated the two germline ends. Germline loops: CDR1 KGHSH, CDR2 LQKENI. CDR3 in amino acids: CASSPGKTLTEAFF. DNA of the CDR3: TGTGCCAGCTCACCCGGGAAGACGCTCACTGAAGCTTTCTTT.

V gene TRBV10-1 combines with J gene TRBJ2-7, with TRBD2 identical over 13 bases. CDR3 length: 16 residues. The germline V gene encodes CDR1 WNHNN and CDR2 SYGVQD (reference sequence). V lost 2 bases, J lost 2 bases, and 3 bases stayed unmatched. The CDR3 protein is CASSERGTSGTYEQYF. The CDR3 DNA follows: TGCGCCAGCAGTGAGAGGGGGACTAGCGGGACCTACGAGCAGTACTTC.

The rearrangement joins TRBV6-5 to TRBJ2-7; D might be TRBD2 (5 bases). The germline gives CDR1 MNHEY, CDR2 SVGAGI. V dropped 6 bases and J dropped 1 base, with 10 bases sitting between them. This CDR3 spans 13 amino acids. The CDR3 DNA sequence: TGTGCCAGCAGGAGACTACCATCCTACGAGCAGTACTTC. Protein: CASRRLPSYEQYF.